The 18 T cell receptor beta chains presented below share a single source sample, sequenced in a study of blood T cell repertoires in COVID-19. Profiling relied on immunoSEQ multiplex PCR, and the TCRdb table lists in-frame clones only, not all of them. This table holds tens of thousands of clones, 90% found once. Sequenced: peripheral blood. The source of these receptors is a man in his forties or fifties with acute or convalescent COVID-19.

The genes are TRBV6-5 and TRBJ2-1; the match to TRBD2 covers 7 bases. CDR3 length equals 15 residues. Trimming removed 0 bases from V and 8 bases from J; junction bases left unmatched: 7. CDR1 is MNHEY, CDR2 SVGAGI, per germline. Here the CDR3 reads CASSYSLFRGDEQFF. The DNA for the CDR3 is TGTGCCAGCAGTTACTCGTTGTTTCGGGGGGATGAGCAGTTCTTC.

The V and J genes are TRBV9 and TRBJ1-4; tentative D call: TRBD1 (6 bases). From germline, CDR1 is SGDLS and CDR2 YYNGEE. This CDR3 has 14 residues. The germline V and J ends were trimmed by 2 bases and 4 bases, with 9 bases remaining between them. The CDR3 DNA reads TGTGCCAGCAGCGTTTCCAGGGGTAATGAAAAACTGTTTTTT. Translation gives CASSVSRGNEKLFF.

The chain uses TRBV28 and TRBJ2-3, with D perhaps TRBD2 (6 bases). The CDR3 totals 13 residues. CDR1 is MDHEN, CDR2 SYDVKM, per germline. Trimming cost V 1 base and J 10 bases, with 12 bases left between them. The chain's CDR3 is CASSLSGGVAQYF. CDR3 DNA sequence: TGTGCCAGCAGTTTATCCGGCGGGGTGGCGCAGTATTTT.

The chain couples TRBV5-5 to TRBJ2-6; the D gene is possibly TRBD2 (5 bases). The CDR3 length is 15 residues. From germline, CDR1 is SGHKS and CDR2 YYEKEE (reference sequence). V lost 0 bases, J lost 4 bases, and 8 bases lay in between. CDR3 sequence (DNA): TGTGCCAGCAGCTTGGCGGGGTCGGGGGCCAACGTCCTGACTTTC. It encodes CASSLAGSGANVLTF.

CDR3 DNA sequence: TGTGCCAGCAGCTTAGTACCACAGGGGTTTCAAGAGACCCAGTACTTC. Protein product: CASSLVPQGFQETQYF. The V gene is TRBV11-2, the J gene TRBJ2-5; 7 positions match TRBD1. This CDR3 contains 16 residues. CDR1 SGHAT and CDR2 FQNNGV come from the germline V gene. The junction had 7 bases not matched to a gene; V was cut back by 1 base and J by 2 bases. Full variable domain (rest looked up from reference TRBV11-2 and TRBJ2-5): EAGVAQSPRYKIIEKRQSVAFWCNPISGHATLYWYQQILGQGPKLLIQFQNNGVVDDSQLPKDRFSAERLKGVDSTLKIQPAKLEDSAVYLCASSLVPQGFQETQYFGPGTRLLVL.

This clone turned up a few times. This chain connects TRBV7-2 to TRBJ2-5; a weak D match, TRBD2 (6 bases). CDR1 SGHTA and CDR2 FQGNSA come from the germline V gene. Deletions cut 3 bases from V and 5 bases from J, with 13 bases between. The length of the CDR3 is 14 residues. The CDR3 DNA reads TGTGCCAGCAGCTTTGGGGGGAGTGTGGAGACCCAGTACTTC. This codes for CASSFGGSVETQYF. The variable domain in full, completed from reference TRBV7-2 and TRBJ2-5, reads GAGVSQSPSNKVTEKGKDVELRCDPISGHTALYWYRQSLGQGLEFLIYFQGNSAPDKSGLPSDRFSAERTGGSVSTLTIQRTQQEDSAVYLCASSFGGSVETQYFGPGTRLLVL.

The chain carries TRBV7-9 and TRBJ2-3; no reliable D call. Trimming cost V 5 bases and J 0 bases, with 15 bases left between them. This CDR3 region has 16 residues. The germline V gene has CDR1 SEHNR and CDR2 FQNEAQ (reference sequence). The CDR3 DNA follows: TGTGCCAGCAGCCCCAGCCGCGGTACTAGCACAGATACGCAGTATTTT. It specifies CASSPSRGTSTDTQYF.

The chain has TRBV19 and TRBJ2-7; TRBD1 aligns across 7 bases. V gave up 5 bases and J gave up 5 bases; unmatched junction bases: 18. Germline V lookup: CDR1 LNHDA, CDR2 SQIVND (reference sequence). CDR3 length: 17 residues. Here the CDR3 reads CASSAIASGTDPHEQYF. The CDR3, as DNA: TGTGCCAGTAGTGCGATAGCCTCCGGGACAGACCCCCACGAGCAGTACTTC.

The chain carries TRBV6-5 and TRBJ1-5; 7 bases agree with TRBD1. The germline CDR1 and CDR2 sequences are MNHEY and SVGAGI. The CDR3 is 14 residues long. V lost 7 bases and J lost 3; bases outside the gene matches: 6. The chain's CDR3 is CASIKDRDNQPQHF. The CDR3 nucleotides are TGTGCCAGCATAAAAGACAGGGACAATCAGCCCCAGCATTTT.

The chain recombines TRBV5-4 with TRBJ2-2; 8 positions agree with TRBD2. V lost 6 bases to trimming and J lost 3 bases; unmatched junction nucleotides: 16. The CDR3 covers 18 residues. CDR1 is SGHNT and CDR2 is YYREEE in the germline V gene (reference sequence). The CDR3 nucleotides are TGTGCCAGCACGAAAGGGTCGGGGGGGTCCTTCTACACCGGGGAGCTGTTTTTT. Its translation: CASTKGSGGSFYTGELFF.

This clone was observed a single time. V usage is TRBV28 and J usage is TRBJ1-1; D gene uncertain. In germline, CDR1 is MDHEN, CDR2 SYDVKM. The CDR3 contains 14 residues. V was trimmed by 5 bases and J by 4 bases, leaving 14 bases between them. In DNA, the CDR3 is TGTGCCAGCAGTCCCCGAGCCGAGATCACTGAAGCTTTCTTT. The encoded protein is CASSPRAEITEAFF.

The V and J genes are TRBV28 and TRBJ1-6; D remains unclear. The CDR3 is made up of 12 amino acids. The V and J ends lost 7 bases and 4 bases respectively, with 5 bases between them. From germline, CDR1 is MDHEN and CDR2 SYDVKM. The DNA of the CDR3 is TGTGCCAGCAATACTTATAATTCACCCCTCCACTTT. This encodes CASNTYNSPLHF.

Only a few counts were recorded for this clone. This chain links TRBV2 with TRBJ2-6; D call uncertain. The germline gives CDR1 SNHLY, CDR2 FYNNEI. The CDR3 sequence is 17 residues long. V lost 7 bases and J lost 4, with 20 bases in between. CDR3 in amino acids: CASTRTGSLRGANVLTF. CDR3 sequence (DNA): TGTGCCAGCACAAGAACCGGGTCCCTGAGGGGGGCCAACGTCCTGACTTTC.

This chain joins TRBV5-3 and TRBJ1-4; 9 bases match TRBD1. TRBV5-3 is recorded as an ORF, its role being uncertain. The CDR3 runs 19 residues. The trim removed 4 bases at V and 0 bases at J, leaving 13 bases unmatched. CDR3 DNA sequence: TGTGCCAGAAGCGCAAGGGACAGGGCGGGCCCTGCAACTAATGAAAAACTGTTTTTT. This gives the protein CARSARDRAGPATNEKLFF.

The table lists this clone with a few counts. CDR3 DNA sequence: TGTGCCAGCAGTCGGACAGAGGACTACGAGCAGTACGTC. It codes for CASSRTEDYEQYV. The chain carries TRBV6-2 or TRBV6-3 and TRBJ2-7, with D perhaps TRBD1 (6 bases). The germline V and J ends were trimmed by 5 bases and 3 bases, with 11 bases remaining between them. Germline V gene data show CDR1 as MNHEY and CDR2 as SVGEGT. The CDR3 spans 13 residues.

Only one count was recorded for this clone. This rearrangement joins TRBV7-9 to TRBJ1-4, with TRBD1 matching 11 bases. V was pared by 5 bases and J by 6 bases, with 2 bases of the junction left unmatched. Germline values: CDR1 SEHNR, CDR2 FQNEAQ (reference sequence). The CDR3 sequence is 14 residues long. CDR3 in amino acids: CASSVGQGDEKLFF. The CDR3, as DNA: TGTGCCAGCAGCGTGGGACAGGGGGATGAAAAACTGTTTTTT.

In this sample, this clone turned up once. The chain links TRBV12-3 or TRBV12-4 to TRBJ2-3; D gene uncertain. The germline V and J ends were trimmed by 8 bases and 6 bases, with 15 bases remaining between them. The CDR3 consists of 13 residues. This CDR3 is CASCALESDTQYF. The CDR3 DNA sequence: TGTGCCAGCTGTGCCCTCGAGTCGGATACGCAGTATTTT.

This clone was found a few times. The rearrangement uses TRBV4-1 and TRBJ2-3; weak D call: TRBD2 (6 bases). This CDR3 is 19 amino acids long. Trimming removed 3 bases from V and 0 bases from J, with 22 bases in between. Germline V gene data show CDR1 as MGHRA and CDR2 as YSYEKL. This CDR3 reads CASSHGGLRERGSTDTQYF. Here the CDR3 DNA reads TGCGCCAGCAGCCACGGAGGGTTACGGGAGCGCGGGAGCACAGATACGCAGTATTTT.